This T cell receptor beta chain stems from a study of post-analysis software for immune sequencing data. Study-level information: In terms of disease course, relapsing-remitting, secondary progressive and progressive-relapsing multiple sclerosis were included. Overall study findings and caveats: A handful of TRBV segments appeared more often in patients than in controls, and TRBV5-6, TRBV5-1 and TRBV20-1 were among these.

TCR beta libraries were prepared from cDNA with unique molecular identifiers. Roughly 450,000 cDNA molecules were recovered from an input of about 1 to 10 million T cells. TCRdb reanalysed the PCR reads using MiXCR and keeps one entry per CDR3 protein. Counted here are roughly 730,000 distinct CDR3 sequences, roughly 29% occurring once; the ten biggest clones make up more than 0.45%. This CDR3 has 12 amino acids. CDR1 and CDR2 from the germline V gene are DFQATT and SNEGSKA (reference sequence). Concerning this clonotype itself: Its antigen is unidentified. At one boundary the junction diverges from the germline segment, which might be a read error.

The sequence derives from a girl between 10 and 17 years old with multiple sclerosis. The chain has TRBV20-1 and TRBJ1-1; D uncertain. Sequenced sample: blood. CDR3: CRARAPNAEAFF. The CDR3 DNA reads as TGCAGGGCTAGAGCACCGAACGCTGAAGCTTTCTTT.